These T cell receptor beta chains were read from a single sample in a study of cytomegalovirus exposure and HLA in healthy donors. Assay: immunoSEQ multiplex PCR; the TCRdb copy retains only in-frame clones and omits some. Seen here are about 140,000 clones, more than 60% observed once, and the top ten hold 3.3%. The material sequenced was PBMCs. The receptors derive from a man aged 35 to 55 in good health and CMV-seronegative. Both conserved end residues are trimmed from each CDR3.

v_gene	j_gene	CDR3aa
TRBV28	TRBJ2-7	ASRVAGGTEYEQY
TRBV7-2	TRBJ2-3	ASSTTRGSTDTQY
TRBV9	TRBJ2-1	ASSVASGALNEQF
TRBV6-6	TRBJ2-7	ASSSPGQGYEQY
TRBV23-1	TRBJ1-5	ASPRGGDQPQH
TRBV19	TRBJ1-4	ASSSNRGQVEKLF
TRBV6-5	TRBJ2-1	ASRVTSGGPSQF
TRBV7-3	TRBJ2-3	ASSRTGGGSTDTQY
TRBV4-2	TRBJ2-3	ASSQDRSGGPADTQY
TRBV7-9	TRBJ2-7	ASSSPEGSYEQY
TRBV6-5	TRBJ1-2	ASSAGDRVYGYT
TRBV5-1	TRBJ1-2	ASSLAIGQGDGYT
TRBV10-3	TRBJ2-7	AISESSTGGYEQY
TRBV27	TRBJ2-3	ASSSFPGQGNTDTQY
TRBV7-9	TRBJ1-3	ASSEADRPSSGNTIY
TRBV6-6	TRBJ2-7	ASRRTGAYEQY
TRBV5-6	TRBJ2-5	ASSSGTPLKETQY
TRBV11-1	TRBJ1-1	ASSLDSGLNTEAF
TRBV5-4	TRBJ1-2	ASSLSGRVYGYT
TRBV7-2	TRBJ2-5	ASSFNSGQETQY
TRBV2	TRBJ1-6	ASSGIQDSSYNSPLH
TRBV6-1	TRBJ2-2	ASSETGSTGELF
TRBV29-1	TRBJ1-1	SVRIQGGTEAF
TRBV28	TRBJ2-2	ASRTDRQGMAGELF
TRBV7-3	TRBJ1-6	ASTKQGARNSPLH
TRBV7-2	TRBJ2-1	ASSLGAASSYNEQF
TRBV5-6	TRBJ2-5	ASSVRQGEETQY
TRBV28	TRBJ1-5	ASSLLQNQEPQH
TRBV15	TRBJ1-1	ATRNQYSEAF
TRBV12-5	TRBJ1-6	ASGLWGDGSSYNSPLH
TRBV18	TRBJ2-5	ASSLLVLETQY
TRBV2	TRBJ2-7	ASSEGLGGTYEQY
TRBV4-3	TRBJ1-6	ASSQEHSQTAYNSPLH
TRBV28	TRBJ1-1	ASSSSGQGTGTEAF
TRBV9	TRBJ2-3	ASSVEQGGWDTQY
TRBV6-4	TRBJ2-1	ASSDSTGVGNEQF
TRBV6-5	TRBJ1-3	ASSYSGGSGNTIY
TRBV7-2	TRBJ1-2	ASSLEGRVYGYT
TRBV5-1	TRBJ1-2	ASSSGQGFASSYGYT
TRBV4-2	TRBJ1-1	ASSQADRGAVESTEAF
TRBV5-6	TRBJ1-2	ASRKGWSSLGYT
TRBV10-3	TRBJ1-5	ATEPGTGDNQPQH
TRBV19	TRBJ1-2	ASTGDRASSFYGYT
TRBV7-9	TRBJ2-2	ASSAAYGGGPTGELF
TRBV28	TRBJ2-7	ATINGNRGYEQY
TRBV28	TRBJ2-1	ASSLVTSGYNEQF
TRBV7-2	TRBJ1-5	ASSQEGGYVQPQH
TRBV19	TRBJ1-5	ASSTLGQGNQPQH
TRBV4-1	TRBJ1-1	ASSQRPTGKNTEAF
TRBV4-1	TRBJ2-7	ASSQGSEPYEQY
TRBV7-9	TRBJ1-1	ASSLQGSQAF
TRBV15	TRBJ1-2	ATSRGGTGGLVYGYT
TRBV6-1	TRBJ2-5	ASTLEETQY